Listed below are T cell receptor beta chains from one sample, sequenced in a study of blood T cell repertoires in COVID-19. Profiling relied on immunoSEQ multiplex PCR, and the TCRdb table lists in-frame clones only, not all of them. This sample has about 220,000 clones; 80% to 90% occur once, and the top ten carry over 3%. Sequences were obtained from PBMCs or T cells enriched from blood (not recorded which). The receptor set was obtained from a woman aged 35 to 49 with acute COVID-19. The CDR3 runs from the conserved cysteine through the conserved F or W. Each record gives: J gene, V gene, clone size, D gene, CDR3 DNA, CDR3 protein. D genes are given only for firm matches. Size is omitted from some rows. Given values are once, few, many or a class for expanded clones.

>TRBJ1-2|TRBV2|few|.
TGTGCCAGCAGTGAAAGTGGAGATTCCTATGGCTACACCTTC
CASSESGDSYGYTF
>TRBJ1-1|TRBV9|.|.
TGTGCCAGCAGCGTTGACAGTAACACTGAAGCTTTCTTT
CASSVDSNTEAFF
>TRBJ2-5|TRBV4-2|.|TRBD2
TGTGCCAGCAGCCAAGAAGGAGCTAGCGGGGCCCAAGAGACCCAGTACTTC
CASSQEGASGAQETQYF
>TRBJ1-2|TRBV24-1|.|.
TGTGCCACCAGTGGAGGCCAAGGCTACACCTTC
CATSGGQGYTF
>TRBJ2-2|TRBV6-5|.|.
TGTGCCAGCAGTTATAGCGAGTACACCGGGGAGCTGTTTTTT
CASSYSEYTGELFF
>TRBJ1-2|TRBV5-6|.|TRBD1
TGTGCCAGCAGCTTGACGGGACAGTTGATAGCCCCGGGCTACACCTTC
CASSLTGQLIAPGYTF
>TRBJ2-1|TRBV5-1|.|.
TGCGCCAGCAGCTTGTTCGGGGACTACAATGAGCAGTTCTTC
CASSLFGDYNEQFF
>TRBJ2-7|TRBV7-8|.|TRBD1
TGTGCCAGCAGCTTAGAGGCAGGGGGAACCTACGAGCAGTACTTC
CASSLEAGGTYEQYF
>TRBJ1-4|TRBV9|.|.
TGTGCCAGCAGCGTAGAACCCGGAACTAATGAAAAACTGTTTTTT
CASSVEPGTNEKLFF
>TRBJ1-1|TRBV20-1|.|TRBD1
TGCAGTGCTAGTCGGGACAGGGGCGCTTTCTTT
CSASRDRGAFF
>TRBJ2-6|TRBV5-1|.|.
TGCGCCAGCGGAACAGCCTCTGGGGCCAACGTCCTGACTTTC
CASGTASGANVLTF
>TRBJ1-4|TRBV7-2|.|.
TGTGCCAGCAGCTACGACAGAGGAACTAATGAAAAACTGTTTTTT
CASSYDRGTNEKLFF
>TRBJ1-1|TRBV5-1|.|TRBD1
TGCGCCAGCAGCTTACGGACAGGCGGGACTGAAGCTTTCTTT
CASSLRTGGTEAFF
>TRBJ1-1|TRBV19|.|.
TGTGCCAGTAGTGTCAGGTCAGGCACTGAAGCTTTCTTT
CASSVRSGTEAFF
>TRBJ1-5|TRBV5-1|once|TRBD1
TGCGCCAGCAGCTCGGCTCCGGGACAGAATCAGCCCCAGCATTTT
CASSSAPGQNQPQHF
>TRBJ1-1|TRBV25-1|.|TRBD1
TGTGCCAGCAGTGAACGACAGGGGATGAACACTGAAGCTTTCTTT
CASSERQGMNTEAFF
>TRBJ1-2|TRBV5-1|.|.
TGCGCCAGCAGCTTGACAGGAGATGGCTATGGCTACACCTTC
CASSLTGDGYGYTF
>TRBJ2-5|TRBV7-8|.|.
TGTGCCAGCAGCTTGCGGACAGATCCTCAAGAGACCCAGTACTTC
CASSLRTDPQETQYF
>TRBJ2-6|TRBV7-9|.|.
TGTGCCAGCAGCTTAGTGGGGGCGGGGGCCAACGTCCTGACTTTC
CASSLVGAGANVLTF
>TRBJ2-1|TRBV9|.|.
TGTGCCAGCAGCGCCCGTGAGATTACCAGGGGCAATGAGCAGTTCTTC
CASSAREITRGNEQFF
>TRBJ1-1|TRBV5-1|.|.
TGCGCCAGCAGCACGGACGGGAGGTGGAACACTGAAGCTTTCTTT
CASSTDGRWNTEAFF
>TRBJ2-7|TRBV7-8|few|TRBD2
TGTGCCAGCAGCTTCGGGACTAGCACCTACGAGCAGTACTTC
CASSFGTSTYEQYF
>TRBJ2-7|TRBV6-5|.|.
TGTGCCAGCAGTCGGACGGGGAGCTCCTACGAGCAGTACTTC
CASSRTGSSYEQYF
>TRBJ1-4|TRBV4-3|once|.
TGCGCCAGCAGCCAAGAGTGGAGCGCTGCAACTAATGAAAAACTGTTTTTT
CASSQEWSAATNEKLFF
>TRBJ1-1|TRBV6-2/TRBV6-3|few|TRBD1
TGTGCCAGCAGTTACGACAGGGCGAACACTGAAGCTTTCTTT
CASSYDRANTEAFF
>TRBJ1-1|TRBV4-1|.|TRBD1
TGCGCCAGCAGCCATATGGGACAGTTGAACACTGAAGCTTTCTTT
CASSHMGQLNTEAFF
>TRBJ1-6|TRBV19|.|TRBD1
TGTGCCAGTAGTATCTTTCAGGGGGCGATTTCACCCCTCCACTTT
CASSIFQGAISPLHF
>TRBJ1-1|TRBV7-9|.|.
TGTGCCAGCAGCCCCGGGTCCGGGGTGGAGAACACTGAAGCTTTCTTT
CASSPGSGVENTEAFF
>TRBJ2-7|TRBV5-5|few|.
TGTGCCAGCAGCCCTGCCTACGAGCAGTACTTC
CASSPAYEQYF
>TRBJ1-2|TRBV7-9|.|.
TGTGCCAGCAGCACAGACTGGGCGGACATTAACTATGGCTACACCTTC
CASSTDWADINYGYTF
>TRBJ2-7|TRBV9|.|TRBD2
TGTGCCAGCAGCGTAGCTGGGGCTAGCGGGGACGAGCAGTACTTC
CASSVAGASGDEQYF
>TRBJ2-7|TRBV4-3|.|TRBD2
TGCGCCAGCAGCCAAGACGCAAGCGGGGGGGCATCCTACGAGCAGTACTTC
CASSQDASGGASYEQYF
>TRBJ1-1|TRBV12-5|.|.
TGTGCTAGTGGTTTGACCCACTTACAGGCTCGGACTGAAGCTTTCTTT
CASGLTHLQARTEAFF
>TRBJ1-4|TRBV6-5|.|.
TGTGCCAGCAGTTACTCGGAGGCTAATGAAAAACTGTTTTTT
CASSYSEANEKLFF
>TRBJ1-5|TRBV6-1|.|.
TGTGCCAGCAGTGAAACAGCCTCCTCTGGCCAGCCCCAGCATTTT
CASSETASSGQPQHF
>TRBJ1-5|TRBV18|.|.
TGTGCCAGCTCCACCAAGGGAGGGAACACTCAGCCCCAGCATTTT
CASSTKGGNTQPQHF
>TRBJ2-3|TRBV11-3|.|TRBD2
TGTGCCAGCAGCTTAGGGGGACTAGCAACAGATACGCAGTATTTT
CASSLGGLATDTQYF
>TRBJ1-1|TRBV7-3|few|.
TGTGCCAGCAGCTTAGTTTCGGGGGGAATCGGGACCACTGAAGCTTTCTTT
CASSLVSGGIGTTEAFF
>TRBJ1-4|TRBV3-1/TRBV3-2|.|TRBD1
TGTGCCAGCAGCCAAATGCCGGGACAGCATAATGAAAAACTGTTTTTT
CASSQMPGQHNEKLFF
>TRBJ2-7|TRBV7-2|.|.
TGTGCCAGCAGCTTAGACGGCTTCGGGTACTACGAGCAGTACTTC
CASSLDGFGYYEQYF